These T cell receptor beta chains were read from a single sample in a study of Graves' ophthalmopathy and Graves' hyperthyroidism. MiXCR was run by TCRdb on the multiplex PCR reads, yielding one entry per CDR3 protein. The table lists about 39,000 distinct CDR3 sequences, roughly 50% of them singletons. Sequenced sample: peripheral blood. These receptors were collected from an adult woman with stable Graves' hyperthyroidism. Each CDR3 is given with its conserved first and last residue. The D gene is left open where the match is weak. Only some rows state a clone size, as once, few, many or a class for expanded clones.

abundance	v_gene	d_gene	j_gene	CDR3nt	CDR3aa
.	TRBV29-1	TRBD1	TRBJ2-7	TGCAGCGTCCCCGGGACAGGGAACTACGAGCAGTACTTC	CSVPGTGNYEQYF
many	TRBV30	.	TRBJ2-2	TGTGCCTGGACGAGACATAACACCGGGGAGCTGTTTTTT	CAWTRHNTGELFF
.	TRBV2	TRBD1	TRBJ2-6	TGTGCCAGCAGGAGGAGGACAGGGGGCATCGGTGGGGCCAACGTCCTGACTTTC	CASRRRTGGIGGANVLTF
.	TRBV10-3	TRBD1	TRBJ1-2	TGTGCCATCAGTGGGACAGGGGGATACGGCTACACCTTC	CAISGTGGYGYTF
.	TRBV5-1	TRBD1	TRBJ1-4	TGCGCCAGCAGCCAAACCGACAGGGGGCGCGAAAAACTGTTTTTT	CASSQTDRGREKLFF
many	TRBV24-1	.	TRBJ2-7	TGTGCCACCTCAGGGACACAGACCTACGAGCAGTACTTC	CATSGTQTYEQYF
many	TRBV5-1	.	TRBJ2-5	TGCGCCAGCAGCTCATATCCGACGCCCCAAGAGACCCAGTACTTC	CASSSYPTPQETQYF
.	TRBV7-9	TRBD1	TRBJ1-2	TGTGCCAGCAGCTTCCTTCCCGGGACAGGGGTCGGCTACACCTTC	CASSFLPGTGVGYTF
.	TRBV15	.	TRBJ1-5	TGTGCCACCAGTTTGATAGGTTCGAACAATCAGCCCCAGCATTTT	CATSLIGSNNQPQHF
many	TRBV4-1	.	TRBJ1-1	TGCGCCAGCAGCCCTATCTGGGTGGGTACTATGAACACTGAAGCTTTCTTT	CASSPIWVGTMNTEAFF
many	TRBV25-1	.	TRBJ1-4	TGTGCCAGCAGCCCCCGGAGAGGGGCTCACGAAAAACTGTTTTTT	CASSPRRGAHEKLFF
many	TRBV7-8	.	TRBJ1-3	TGTGCCAGCAGCTTCATCGGCACCATATATTTT	CASSFIGTIYF
.	TRBV7-9	TRBD1	TRBJ1-2	TGTGCCAGCAGTTCCGGGACAGGGGTTGACTATGGCTACACCTTC	CASSSGTGVDYGYTF
many	TRBV10-1	.	TRBJ2-7	TGCGCCAGCAGTGTCGGACGGTCCTACGAGCAGTACTTC	CASSVGRSYEQYF
many	TRBV10-1	.	TRBJ2-3	TGCGCCAGCAGTCTTACAGGGATTAGCACAGATACGCAGTATTTT	CASSLTGISTDTQYF
.	TRBV7-2	TRBD2	TRBJ2-5	TGTGCCGGCAGCTCGGGTGGACTAGCGGGCAATCAAGAGACCCAGTACTTC	CAGSSGGLAGNQETQYF
many	TRBV12-3/TRBV12-4	TRBD1	TRBJ2-2	TGTGCCAGCAGGCGACAGGGGGCGATCCTGAACACCGGGGAGCTGTTTTTT	CASRRQGAILNTGELFF
many	TRBV5-5	TRBD1	TRBJ1-5	TGTGCCAGCAGCTTGGCCGGGACAGCCTATAGCAATCAGCCCCAGCATTTT	CASSLAGTAYSNQPQHF
.	TRBV10-3	TRBD1	TRBJ1-5	TGTGCCATCAGTGACGTGGGACAGGTCGGCCAGCCCCAGCATTTT	CAISDVGQVGQPQHF
.	TRBV2	.	TRBJ2-3	TGTGCCAGCAGTGATATAGGGACGGGAGAAGATACGCAGTATTTT	CASSDIGTGEDTQYF
many	TRBV20-1	TRBD2	TRBJ2-7	TGCAGTGCTAGACGGCTAGCGGGAGTTCAGCAGTACTTC	CSARRLAGVQQYF
.	TRBV12-3/TRBV12-4	TRBD2	TRBJ2-7	TGTGCCAGCAGGGAGGGACTAGCGGGTCTCTCCTACGAGCAGTACTTC	CASREGLAGLSYEQYF
medium-sized	TRBV10-3	TRBD1	TRBJ2-7	TGTGCCATCAGCCCTCCGTCCAGGGGGCTTGAGCAGTACTTC	CAISPPSRGLEQYF
.	TRBV2	TRBD1	TRBJ1-5	TGTGCCAGCAGGCAGGGGGCAAAGCCCCAGCATTTT	CASRQGAKPQHF
many	TRBV6-2/TRBV6-3	TRBD2	TRBJ2-7	TGTGCCAGCAGTTGGCGGACTAGCGATTCCTACGAGCAGTACTTC	CASSWRTSDSYEQYF
many	TRBV9	TRBD2	TRBJ2-7	TGTGCCAGCAGCGTAGATCTAAGCGGGAGGACCCACTCCTACGAGCAGTACTTC	CASSVDLSGRTHSYEQYF
.	TRBV7-2	TRBD1	TRBJ1-2	TGTGCCAGCAGCTCTCAAGGGGGCGCCGGTGGCTACACCTTC	CASSSQGGAGGYTF
many	TRBV6-1	.	TRBJ1-3	TGTGCCAGCAGTGTGGGCCCCAGCTCTGGAAACACCATATATTTT	CASSVGPSSGNTIYF
.	TRBV29-1	TRBD1	TRBJ1-5	TGCAGCGTACGCCAGGGGACAGGGAATCAGCCCCAGCATTTT	CSVRQGTGNQPQHF
few	TRBV7-9	TRBD2	TRBJ2-7	TGTGCCAGCAGCTTAGCGTCTAGCGGGCACTACGAGCAGTACTTC	CASSLASSGHYEQYF
.	TRBV6-5	TRBD1	TRBJ2-2	TGTGCCAGCAGTGACAGGGGGAACGGGGAGCTGTTTTTT	CASSDRGNGELFF
.	TRBV20-1	TRBD1	TRBJ1-2	TGCAGTGCTATAGGGGGCGCGGCAGGCTACACCTTC	CSAIGGAAGYTF
.	TRBV12-5	.	TRBJ2-7	TGTGCTAGTGGTTTGGTCACAGGGAGCTCCTACGAGCAGTACTTC	CASGLVTGSSYEQYF
medium-sized	TRBV9	TRBD1	TRBJ1-4	TGTGCCAGCAGCAAAGGGACAGGGAATGAAAAACTGTTTTTT	CASSKGTGNEKLFF
.	TRBV7-9	TRBD1	TRBJ1-1	TGTGCCAGCAGCTTACCCGGGACAGGGAACACTGAAGCTTTCTTT	CASSLPGTGNTEAFF
many	TRBV6-6	.	TRBJ1-5	TGTGCCAGCAGTTACGCTTGGGGTAATCAGCCCCAGCATTTT	CASSYAWGNQPQHF
.	TRBV2	.	TRBJ1-1	TGTGCCAGCAGGAAAGATTCCCAGGGAGGAGCTTTCTTT	CASRKDSQGGAFF
large	TRBV2	TRBD1	TRBJ1-2	TGTGCCAGCAGCGGACAGGGCGGGAACTATGGCTACACCTTC	CASSGQGGNYGYTF
.	TRBV29-1	.	TRBJ2-7	TGCAGCAGCCCAGGGACCTACGAGCAGTACTTC	CSSPGTYEQYF
many	TRBV5-1	TRBD2	TRBJ2-3	TGCGCCAGCAGCTTGGTGACTAGCGATCGCGGAGCAGATACGCAGTATTTT	CASSLVTSDRGADTQYF
few	TRBV29-1	.	TRBJ1-1	TGCAGCGTTCCGGGACTTGGGTACACTGAAGCTTTCTTT	CSVPGLGYTEAFF
medium-sized	TRBV4-1	TRBD1	TRBJ2-7	TGCGCCAGCAGCCAAGATCGGGGACAGGGTTACGAGCAGTACTTC	CASSQDRGQGYEQYF
many	TRBV10-3	.	TRBJ2-7	TGTGCCATCAGTGAGGTATACAGCTCCTACGAGCAGTACTTC	CAISEVYSSYEQYF
many	TRBV28	.	TRBJ1-1	TGTGCCAGCAGTGGAAGCACTGAAGCTTTCTTT	CASSGSTEAFF
many	TRBV29-1	.	TRBJ2-5	TGCAGCGTTGAGGTCATCGTACAAGAGACCCAGTACTTC	CSVEVIVQETQYF
.	TRBV29-1	TRBD2	TRBJ2-2	TGCAGCGTTCCCCTAGCGGGGGGGGAGCTGTTTTTT	CSVPLAGGELFF
.	TRBV25-1	TRBD1	TRBJ1-2	TGTGCCAGCAGTGGGTCAGCCGGGACAGGGGTTGGATCAGGCTATGGCTACACCTTC	CASSGSAGTGVGSGYGYTF
.	TRBV20-1	TRBD1	TRBJ2-7	TGCAGTGCTAGGGTAGGACAGGGGTCCCTCTACGAGCAGTACTTC	CSARVGQGSLYEQYF
many	TRBV6-6	TRBD1	TRBJ2-3	TGTGCCACCGAGGGGGCGAAGGATACGCAGTATTTT	CATEGAKDTQYF
few	TRBV10-3	.	TRBJ2-7	TGTGCCATCAGTGGGGTGGTGGGGTACGAGCAGTACTTC	CAISGVVGYEQYF